The T cell receptor beta chain described here comes from a study of monozygotic twins with inflammatory bowel disease (dated by TCRdb to between 2019 and 2020). Regarding the research as a whole: In total, 28 monozygotic twin pairs made up the full study: 19 Danish pairs, all IBD-discordant, plus nine German pairs, of which four were IBD-concordant and five were IBD-discordant. Each individual had, on average, about 151 000 unique TCRalpha sequences and 181 000 unique TCRbeta sequences available for analysis. The search for disease-associated traits relied mainly on comparing IBD patients with their genetically identical healthy co-twins within discordant pairs.

The cysteine opens and the phenylalanine closes a CDR3 of 16 amino acids. No DNA sequence is on record. With regard to this clonotype: Its antigen remains unidentified.

Broader findings and caveats from the paper: No single strong signal or clonotype linked to IBD turned up in the results, so the idea that one exists was not supported. Different T cell subtypes could not be distinguished in the analysis. No difference in repertoire similarity was observed between concordant and discordant twins, possibly owing to limited statistical power. Measured by the inverse Simpson index, TCRbeta repertoire diversity was lower in IBD patients than in their healthy co-twins. Fewer clonotypes were shared with other individuals by IBD patients than by healthy twins, most markedly in patients showing signs of disease activity. Because patients were on differing immunosuppressive treatments, the repertoires may have picked up extra background noise and inter-individual variability.

Receptor libraries were prepared by 5' RACE. Each TCR library was prepared from about 3.5 ug of total RNA. For each sample, cDNA synthesis was carried out in eight separate reactions using SMARTScribe reverse transcriptase. Unique molecular identifiers containing a 6-nucleotide sample barcode were introduced through template switching during cDNA synthesis. Two nested PCRs of about 16 and 10 cycles amplified the TCRalpha and TCRbeta cDNA, and bead purification followed each PCR. Before amplification, the cDNA was treated with uracil DNA-glycosylase and purified using the QIAquick PCR purification kit. The second PCR added Illumina TruSeq-compatible adapters along with sample-specific barcodes. TapeStation and Qubit were used to check library quality and concentration, and 5 ng of each library went into the pool. Sequencing of pooled libraries was carried out on an Illumina HiSeq2500 single-index Rapid Run using 2 x 100 bp reads and custom sequencing primers. From the authors' description of their analysis: PCR and sequencing errors were corrected by UMI-based consensus assembly using MiGEC version 1.2.6. MiXCR version 2.1.1 handled V(D)J alignment, clonotype assembly and CDR3 extraction. To normalise gene usage, clonotype sharing and MAIT/NKT TCR abundance, the analysis used the top 1000, 10 000 and 20 000 clonotypes per sample. After downsampling to 27 000 UMIs, diversity was calculated as the inverse Simpson index using the vegan R package. Paired Mann-Whitney U tests on discordant twin pairs were used, with Benjamini-Hochberg multiple-testing correction. Once TCRdb had reprocessed the reads, it stored one entry per CDR3 protein sequence and supplied no DNA. TCRdb's processing, not the authors' own work, is the source of the V and J calls. The sample's clone listing holds roughly 320,000 distinct CDR3 sequences. Of the sample, roughly 5.3% falls within the top ten clones.

An approximately 2.5 ml peripheral blood sample was drawn into PAXgene tubes per donor and stored at -80°C. Total RNA was isolated from whole blood with the PAXgene blood miRNA kit on an automated QIAcube, without T cell sorting. Peripheral blood from monozygotic twin pairs concordant or discordant for inflammatory bowel disease was subjected to deep TCRalpha and TCRbeta repertoire profiling with unique molecular barcoding. For every twin pair, smoking habits were documented, and each individual was categorised as a current, former or never smoker. The receptor's source is a human donor with ulcerative colitis or Crohn's disease, or a healthy co-twin of an affected twin (not recorded which). The sequenced material came from blood. The rearranged segments are TRBV21-1 and TRBJ2-1; TCRdb picks TRBD2, but there is no DNA to check that call. TRBV21-1 is given as a pseudogene. The CDR3 has the sequence CASTLPGDCPLGEQFF.